This T cell receptor (beta chain) was sequenced for a study of T cell changes during pregnancy in multiple sclerosis (dated by TCRdb to the late 2010s). Background for the entire study: The study looked at changes in the T cell repertoire across pregnancy in women with multiple sclerosis.

Libraries were constructed by the immunoSEQ multiplex PCR assay. TCRdb limited this immuneACCESS table to in-frame rearrangements with V and J called. A share of clones is missing; checked studies link under half to unresolved V genes, and the rest is unexplained. This sample has tens of thousands of clones in its table, and under 90% of those were observed once. The ten top clones hold 9.5% of the sample. With regard to this clone: The antigen it binds to is not known. The input lacks base qualities; no much larger clone sits a single base away.

V is cut by 5 bases and J by 5 bases, and the space between the germline ends is 18 bases. Measured from the cysteine to the phenylalanine, the CDR3 is 15 residues long. The retained sequence is limited to the CDR3, 45 bases, with the frame set at the first base. CDR1 and CDR2, per the germline V gene, are MNHNS and SASEGT. Recombination linked TRBV6-1 to TRBJ2-5; the best D guess is TRBD2, with 7 bases matching. The sequencing here drew on peripheral blood, taken after pregnancy. This TCR derives from a female donor in good health, enrolled as a control in a pregnancy study. The DNA sequence reads TGTGCCAGCAGTCCCCCGGGGCGGGGGCAGGAGACCCAGTACTTC. Its product reads: CASSPPGRGQETQYF.